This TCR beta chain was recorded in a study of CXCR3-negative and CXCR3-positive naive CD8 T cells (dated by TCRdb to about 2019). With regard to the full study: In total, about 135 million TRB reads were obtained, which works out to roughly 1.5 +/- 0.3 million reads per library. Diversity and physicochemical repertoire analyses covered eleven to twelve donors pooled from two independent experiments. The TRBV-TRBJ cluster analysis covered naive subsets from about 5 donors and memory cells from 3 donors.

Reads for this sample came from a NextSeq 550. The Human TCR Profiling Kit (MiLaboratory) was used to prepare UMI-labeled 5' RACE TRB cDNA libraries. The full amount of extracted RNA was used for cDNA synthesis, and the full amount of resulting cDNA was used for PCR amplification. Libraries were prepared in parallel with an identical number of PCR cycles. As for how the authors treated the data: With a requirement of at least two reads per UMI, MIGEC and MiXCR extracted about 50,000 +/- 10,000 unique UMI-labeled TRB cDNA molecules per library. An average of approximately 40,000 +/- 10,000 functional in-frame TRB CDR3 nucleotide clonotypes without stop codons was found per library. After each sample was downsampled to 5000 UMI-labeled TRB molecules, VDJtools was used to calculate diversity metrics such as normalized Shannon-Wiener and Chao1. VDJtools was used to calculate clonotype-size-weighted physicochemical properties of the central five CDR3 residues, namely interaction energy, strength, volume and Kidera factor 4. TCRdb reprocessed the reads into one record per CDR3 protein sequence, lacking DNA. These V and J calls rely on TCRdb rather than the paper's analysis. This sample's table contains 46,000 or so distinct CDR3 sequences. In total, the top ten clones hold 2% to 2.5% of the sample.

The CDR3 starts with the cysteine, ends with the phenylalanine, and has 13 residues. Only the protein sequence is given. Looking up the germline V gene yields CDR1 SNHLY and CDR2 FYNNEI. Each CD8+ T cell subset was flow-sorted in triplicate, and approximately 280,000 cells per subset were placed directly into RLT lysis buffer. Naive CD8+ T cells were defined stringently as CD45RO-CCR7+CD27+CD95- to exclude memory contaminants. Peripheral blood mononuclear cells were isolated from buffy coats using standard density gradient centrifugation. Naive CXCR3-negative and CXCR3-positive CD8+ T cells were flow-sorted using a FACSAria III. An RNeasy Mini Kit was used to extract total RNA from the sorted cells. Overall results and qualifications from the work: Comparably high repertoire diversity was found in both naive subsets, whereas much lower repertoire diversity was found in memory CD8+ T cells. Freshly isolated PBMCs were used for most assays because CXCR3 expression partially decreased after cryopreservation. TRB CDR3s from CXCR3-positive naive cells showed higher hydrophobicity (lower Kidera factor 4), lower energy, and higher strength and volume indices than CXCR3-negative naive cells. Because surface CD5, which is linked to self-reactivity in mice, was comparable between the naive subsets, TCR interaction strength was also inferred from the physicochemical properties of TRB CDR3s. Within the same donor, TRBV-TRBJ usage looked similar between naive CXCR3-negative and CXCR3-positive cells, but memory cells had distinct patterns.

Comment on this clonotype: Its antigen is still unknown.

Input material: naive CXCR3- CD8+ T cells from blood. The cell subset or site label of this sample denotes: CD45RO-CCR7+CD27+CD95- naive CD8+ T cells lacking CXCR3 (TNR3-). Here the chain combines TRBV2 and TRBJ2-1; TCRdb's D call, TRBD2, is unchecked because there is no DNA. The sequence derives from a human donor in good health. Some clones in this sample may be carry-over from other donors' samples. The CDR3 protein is CASRETSGIEQFF.